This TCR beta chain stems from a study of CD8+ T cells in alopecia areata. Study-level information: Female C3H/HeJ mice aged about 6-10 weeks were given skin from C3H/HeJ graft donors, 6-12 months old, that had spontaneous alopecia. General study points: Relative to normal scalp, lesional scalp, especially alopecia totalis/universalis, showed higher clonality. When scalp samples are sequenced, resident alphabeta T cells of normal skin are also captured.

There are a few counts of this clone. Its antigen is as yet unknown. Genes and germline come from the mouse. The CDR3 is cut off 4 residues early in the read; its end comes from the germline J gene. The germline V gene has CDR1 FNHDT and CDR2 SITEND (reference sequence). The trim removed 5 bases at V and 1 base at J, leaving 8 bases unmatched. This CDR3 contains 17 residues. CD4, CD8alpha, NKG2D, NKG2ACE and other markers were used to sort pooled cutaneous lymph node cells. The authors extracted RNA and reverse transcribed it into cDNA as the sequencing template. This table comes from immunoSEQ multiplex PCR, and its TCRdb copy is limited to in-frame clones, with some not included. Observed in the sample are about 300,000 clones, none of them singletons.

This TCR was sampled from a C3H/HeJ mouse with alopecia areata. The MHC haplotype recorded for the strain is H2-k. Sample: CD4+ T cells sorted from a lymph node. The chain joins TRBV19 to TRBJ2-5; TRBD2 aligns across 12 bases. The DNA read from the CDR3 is TGTGCCAGCAGCCCCCGGACTGGGGGGGGATACCAAGAC. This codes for CASSPRTGGGYQD. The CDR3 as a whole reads CASSPRTGGGYQDTQYF.